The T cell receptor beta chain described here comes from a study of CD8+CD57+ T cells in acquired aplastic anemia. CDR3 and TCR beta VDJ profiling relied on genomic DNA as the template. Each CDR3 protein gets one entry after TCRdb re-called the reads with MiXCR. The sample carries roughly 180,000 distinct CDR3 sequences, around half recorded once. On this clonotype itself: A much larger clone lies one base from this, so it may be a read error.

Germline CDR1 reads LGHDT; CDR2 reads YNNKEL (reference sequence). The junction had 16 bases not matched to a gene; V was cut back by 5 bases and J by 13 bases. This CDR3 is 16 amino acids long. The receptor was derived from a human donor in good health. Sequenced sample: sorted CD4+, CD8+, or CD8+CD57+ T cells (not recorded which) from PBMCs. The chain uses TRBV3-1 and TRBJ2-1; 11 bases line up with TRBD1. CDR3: CASSDRDRGNQETQFF. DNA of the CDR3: TGTGCCAGCAGCGACCGGGACAGGGGGAACCAAGAGACCCAGTTCTTC.